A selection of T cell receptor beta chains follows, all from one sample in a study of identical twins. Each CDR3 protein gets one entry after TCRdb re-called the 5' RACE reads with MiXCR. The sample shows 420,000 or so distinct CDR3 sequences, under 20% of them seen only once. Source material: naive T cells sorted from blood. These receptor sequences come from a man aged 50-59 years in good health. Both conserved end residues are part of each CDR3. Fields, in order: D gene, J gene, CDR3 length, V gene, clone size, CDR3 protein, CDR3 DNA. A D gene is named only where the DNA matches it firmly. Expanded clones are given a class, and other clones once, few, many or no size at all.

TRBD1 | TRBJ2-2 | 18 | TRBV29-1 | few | CSVAEDRRTRANTGELFF | TGCAGCGTTGCCGAGGACAGGCGGACCCGAGCGAACACCGGGGAGCTGTTTTTT
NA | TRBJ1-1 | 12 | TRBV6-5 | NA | CASSPLAGGAFF | TGTGCCAGCAGCCCCCTCGCCGGAGGCGCTTTCTTT
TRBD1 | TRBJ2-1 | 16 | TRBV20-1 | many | CSARNPGQGAGNEQFF | TGCAGTGCTAGGAATCCGGGACAGGGGGCTGGCAATGAGCAGTTCTTC
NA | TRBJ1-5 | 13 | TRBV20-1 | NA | CSAREDINQPQHF | TGCAGTGCTAGAGAGGACATAAATCAGCCCCAGCATTTT
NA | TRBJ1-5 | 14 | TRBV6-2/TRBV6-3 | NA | CASTYAGGNQPQHF | TGTGCCAGCACCTACGCGGGGGGCAATCAGCCCCAGCATTTT
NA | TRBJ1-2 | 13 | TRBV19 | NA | CASSIVGNYGYTF | TGTGCCAGTAGTATAGTGGGTAACTATGGCTACACCTTC
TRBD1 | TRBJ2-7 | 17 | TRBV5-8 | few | CASSSWTGSLPAYEQYF | TGTGCCAGCAGCTCCTGGACAGGGTCCCTGCCTGCCTACGAGCAGTACTTC
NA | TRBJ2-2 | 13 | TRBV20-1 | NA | CSASTSNTGELFF | TGCAGTGCTAGTACATCTAACACCGGGGAGCTGTTTTTT
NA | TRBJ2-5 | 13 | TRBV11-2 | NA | CASSPLGGETQYF | TGTGCCAGCAGCCCCCTGGGGGGAGAGACCCAGTACTTC
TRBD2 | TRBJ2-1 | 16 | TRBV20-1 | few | CSATYIRDYQYNEQFF | TGCAGTGCTACTTACATCCGGGACTACCAATACAATGAGCAGTTCTTC
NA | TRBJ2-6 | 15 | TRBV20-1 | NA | CSAEGRNYGANVLTF | TGCAGTGCGGAGGGGCGTAATTATGGGGCCAACGTCCTGACTTTC
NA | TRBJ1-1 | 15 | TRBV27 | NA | CASSTSGTVNTEAFF | TGTGCCAGCAGTACCTCCGGGACCGTGAACACTGAAGCTTTCTTT
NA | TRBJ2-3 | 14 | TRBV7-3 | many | CASSLSFGADTQYF | TGTGCCAGCAGCTTGTCGTTCGGGGCAGATACGCAGTATTTT
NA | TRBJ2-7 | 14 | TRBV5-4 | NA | CASSFAGTEYEQYF | TGTGCCAGCAGCTTTGCCGGGACGGAGTACGAGCAGTACTTC
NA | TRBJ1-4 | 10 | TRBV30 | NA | CAWGSEKLFF | TGTGCCTGGGGAAGCGAAAAACTGTTTTTT
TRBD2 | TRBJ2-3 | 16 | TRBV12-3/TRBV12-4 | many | CASSLDSSGGADTQYF | TGTGCCAGCAGTTTAGACTCTAGCGGGGGGGCAGATACGCAGTATTTT
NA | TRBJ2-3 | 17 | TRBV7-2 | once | CASSWTRGGFGTDTQYF | TGTGCCAGCAGCTGGACCCGTGGGGGGTTTGGCACAGATACGCAGTATTTT
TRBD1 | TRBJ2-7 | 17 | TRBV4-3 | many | CASSLNAGQEVSYEQYF | TGCGCCAGCAGTCTCAACGCCGGACAGGAAGTCTCCTACGAGCAGTACTTC
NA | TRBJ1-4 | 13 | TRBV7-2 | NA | CASSFARNEKLFF | TGTGCCAGCAGCTTTGCCAGAAATGAAAAACTGTTTTTT
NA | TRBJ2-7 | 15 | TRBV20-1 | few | CSARGGAPALYEQYF | TGCAGTGCTAGAGGTGGGGCCCCTGCTTTATACGAGCAGTACTTC
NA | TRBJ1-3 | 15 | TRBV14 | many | CASSQGQGAGNTIYF | TGTGCCAGCAGCCAAGGGCAGGGCGCTGGAAACACCATATATTTT
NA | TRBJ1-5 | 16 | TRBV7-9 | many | CASSPVLGGMEQPQHF | TGTGCCAGCAGCCCCGTTCTAGGTGGCATGGAGCAGCCCCAGCATTTT
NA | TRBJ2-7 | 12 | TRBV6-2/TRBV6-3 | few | CASNLATYEQYF | TGTGCCAGCAACCTAGCGACCTACGAGCAGTACTTC
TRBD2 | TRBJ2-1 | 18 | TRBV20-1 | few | CSARGLAGGQNPYNEQFF | TGCAGTGCCCGAGGGCTAGCGGGGGGACAAAACCCTTACAATGAGCAGTTCTTC
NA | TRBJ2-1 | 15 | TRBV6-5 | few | CASSYSRPTVVEQFF | TGTGCCAGCAGTTACTCGCGGCCCACCGTGGTGGAGCAGTTCTTC
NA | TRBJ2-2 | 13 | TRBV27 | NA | CASSFGTAGELFF | TGTGCCAGCAGTTTTGGCACGGCCGGGGAGCTGTTTTTT
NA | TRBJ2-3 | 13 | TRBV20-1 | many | CSAGKARIDTQYF | TGCAGTGCTGGAAAGGCACGGATAGATACGCAGTATTTT
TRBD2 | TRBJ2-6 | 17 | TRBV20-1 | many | CSAGRLAGLSGANVLTF | TGCAGTGCGGGTCGACTAGCGGGACTCTCTGGGGCCAACGTCCTGACTTTC
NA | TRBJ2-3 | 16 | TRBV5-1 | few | CASSPLGDQRTDTQYF | TGCGCCAGCAGCCCGTTAGGGGACCAGCGCACAGATACGCAGTATTTT
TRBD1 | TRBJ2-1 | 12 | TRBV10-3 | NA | CAITGQGDEQFF | TGTGCCATCACAGGACAGGGCGATGAGCAGTTCTTC
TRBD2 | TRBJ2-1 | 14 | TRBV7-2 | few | CASSQREGRDEQFF | TGTGCCAGCAGCCAGCGGGAGGGCCGGGATGAGCAGTTCTTC
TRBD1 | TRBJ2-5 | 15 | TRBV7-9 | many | CASSPRTGGEETQYF | TGTGCCAGCAGCCCCAGGACAGGGGGCGAAGAGACCCAGTACTTC
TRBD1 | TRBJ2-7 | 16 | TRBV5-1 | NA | CASSPPSGTGLHEQYF | TGCGCCAGCAGCCCTCCTTCCGGGACAGGGCTCCACGAGCAGTACTTC
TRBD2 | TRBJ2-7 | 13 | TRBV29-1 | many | CSVGASGRNEQYF | TGCAGCGTTGGGGCTAGCGGGAGGAACGAGCAGTACTTC
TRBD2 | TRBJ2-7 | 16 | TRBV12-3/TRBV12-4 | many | CASSLGGGRALGEQYF | TGTGCCAGCAGCCTGGGGGGCGGGAGGGCCCTCGGCGAGCAGTACTTC
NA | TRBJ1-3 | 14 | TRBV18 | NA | CASSPNPQGNTIYF | TGTGCCAGCTCACCCAACCCCCAGGGAAACACCATATATTTT
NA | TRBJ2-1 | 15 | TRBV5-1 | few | CASTSEGRYYNEQFF | TGCGCCAGCACCTCCGAGGGCCGGTACTACAATGAGCAGTTCTTC
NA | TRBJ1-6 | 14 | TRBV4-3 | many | CASSQDLGVSPLHF | TGCGCCAGCAGCCAAGATCTGGGGGTTTCGCCCCTCCACTTT
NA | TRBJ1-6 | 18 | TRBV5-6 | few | CASSLLGQIGQDNSPLHF | TGTGCCAGCAGCTTGCTTGGACAGATTGGCCAGGATAATTCACCCCTCCACTTT
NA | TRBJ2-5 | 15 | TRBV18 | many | CASSPRGQGGETQYF | TGTGCCAGCTCACCAAGAGGCCAGGGTGGGGAGACCCAGTACTTC
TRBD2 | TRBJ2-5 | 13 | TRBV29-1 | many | CSVDGITSGTQYF | TGCAGCGTTGATGGGATAACTAGCGGGACCCAGTACTTC
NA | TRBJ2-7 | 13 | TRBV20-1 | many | CSARELYIYEQYF | TGCAGTGCTAGAGAACTGTACATCTACGAGCAGTACTTC